The clone carrying this TCR beta chain appeared many times. The record originates from a study of human T cells and chemical hapten exposure. TCRdb processed the RACE reads anew with MiXCR; each CDR3 protein has one entry. In the table there are 300,000 to 450,000 distinct CDR3 sequences, 4.5% to 5.5% of which are singletons. Time point in this sample: pre-sensitization, week 0. The treatment is: therapeutic diphenylcyclopropenone sensitization with weekly scalp DPC. Germline CDR1 and CDR2: SGHDN and FVKESK. The CDR3 spans 16 residues. J was trimmed by 2 bases and V by 1 base; bases with no gene match: 6.

The TCR comes from a woman in her forties or fifties with alopecia areata. Some clones in this sample may be carry-over from other donors' samples. The chain recombines TRBV14 with TRBJ2-3, with 7 bases that match TRBD2. Sequences were derived from whole blood, sampled in connection with sensitization to the hapten diphenylcyclopropenone (DPC). The CDR3 here is CASSQVAGAFTDTQYF. In nucleotides, the CDR3 is TGTGCCAGCAGCCAAGTTGCGGGAGCTTTCACAGATACGCAGTATTTT.